This note documents a single T cell receptor (beta chain) sequence. Between the trimmed V and J ends, which lost 0 bases and 8 bases, there was a span of 16 bases. Per germline, CDR1 LGHNA and CDR2 YNFKEQ. This CDR3 region has 15 residues. The entry originates in a study of blood T cell repertoires in COVID-19. As for the study in general: T cells, B-cell-depleted T cells, or PBMCs provided the cDNA or gDNA that served as material.

Adults between about 18 and 95 years of age took part from 24 US areas. Researchers sorted participants into cohorts using their self-reported clinical history. Contact with a PCR-confirmed or clinician-diagnosed COVID-19 case occurred within 2 weeks of entry. Generated by immunoSEQ multiplex PCR, the TCRdb table keeps only in-frame clones and is missing some. The sample contains roughly 250,000 clones, about four fifths of which appear only once. Sample: PBMCs or T cells enriched from blood (not recorded which). The chain has TRBV4-2 and TRBJ1-2; D might be TRBD1 (6 bases). This clonotype was sampled from a woman between 40 and 50 years old who had been exposed to COVID-19. The CDR3 DNA follows: TGTGCCAGCAGCCAAGATAGGACAGACTATGTGGGCTACACCTTC. Protein: CASSQDRTDYVGYTF.